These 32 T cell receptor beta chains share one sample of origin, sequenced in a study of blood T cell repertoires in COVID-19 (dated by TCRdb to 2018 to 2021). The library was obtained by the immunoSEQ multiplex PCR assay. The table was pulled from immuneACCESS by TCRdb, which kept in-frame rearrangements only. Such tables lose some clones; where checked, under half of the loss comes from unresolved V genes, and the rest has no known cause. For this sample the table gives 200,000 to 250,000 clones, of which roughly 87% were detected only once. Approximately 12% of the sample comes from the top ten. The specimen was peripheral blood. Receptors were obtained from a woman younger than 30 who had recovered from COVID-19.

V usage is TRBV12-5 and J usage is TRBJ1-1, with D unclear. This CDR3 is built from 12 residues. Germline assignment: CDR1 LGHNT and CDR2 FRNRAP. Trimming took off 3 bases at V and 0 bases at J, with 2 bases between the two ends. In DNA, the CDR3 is TGTGCTAGTGGTTTCATGAACACTGAAGCTTTCTTT. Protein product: CASGFMNTEAFF.

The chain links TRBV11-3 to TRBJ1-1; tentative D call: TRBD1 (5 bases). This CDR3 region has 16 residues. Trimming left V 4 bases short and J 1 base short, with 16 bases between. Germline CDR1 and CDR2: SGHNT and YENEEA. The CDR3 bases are TGTGCCAGCAGCTGCCAGGGTGTTATAGGGAACACTGAAGCTTTCTTT. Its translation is CASSCQGVIGNTEAFF.

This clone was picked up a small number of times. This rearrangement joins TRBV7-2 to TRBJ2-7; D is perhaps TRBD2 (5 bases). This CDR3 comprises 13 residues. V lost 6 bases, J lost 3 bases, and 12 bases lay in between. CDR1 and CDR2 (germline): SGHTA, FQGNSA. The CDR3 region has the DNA TGTGCCAGCAGACCACCGGGAAACTACGAGCAGTACTTC. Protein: CASRPPGNYEQYF.

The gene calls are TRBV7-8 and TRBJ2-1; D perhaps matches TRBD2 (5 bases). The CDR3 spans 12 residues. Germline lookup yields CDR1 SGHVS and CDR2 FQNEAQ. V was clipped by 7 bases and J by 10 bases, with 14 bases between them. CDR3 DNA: TGTGCCAGCAAGCGAGGGCTAGAGGAGCAGTTCTTC. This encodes CASKRGLEEQFF.

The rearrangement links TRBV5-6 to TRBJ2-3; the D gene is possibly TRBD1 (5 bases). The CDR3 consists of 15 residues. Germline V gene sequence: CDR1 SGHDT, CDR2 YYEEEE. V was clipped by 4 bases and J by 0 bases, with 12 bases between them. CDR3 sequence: CASSETGFSTDTQYF. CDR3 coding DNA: TGTGCCAGCAGCGAAACAGGATTTAGCACAGATACGCAGTATTTT.

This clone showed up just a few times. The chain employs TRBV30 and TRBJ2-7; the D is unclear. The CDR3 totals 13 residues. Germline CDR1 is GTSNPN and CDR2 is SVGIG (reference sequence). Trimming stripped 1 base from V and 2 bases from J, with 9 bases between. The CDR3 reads CAWSGVYPYEQYF. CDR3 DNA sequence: TGTGCCTGGAGTGGTGTCTACCCCTACGAGCAGTACTTC.

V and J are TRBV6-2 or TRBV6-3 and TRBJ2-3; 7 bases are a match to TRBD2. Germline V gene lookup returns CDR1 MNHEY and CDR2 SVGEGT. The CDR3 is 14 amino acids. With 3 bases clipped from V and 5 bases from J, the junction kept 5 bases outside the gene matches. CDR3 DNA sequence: TGTGCCAGCAGTTATGCGGGAGTAGGAGATACGCAGTATTTT. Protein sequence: CASSYAGVGDTQYF.

The CDR3 DNA reads as TGTGCCAGCAGTTACGGACAGGGGCGCGGTACTGAAGCTTTCTTT. Its protein is CASSYGQGRGTEAFF. The chain combines TRBV6-5 with TRBJ1-1; 9 bases are shared with TRBD1. The CDR3 extends over 15 amino acids. In germline, CDR1 is MNHEY, CDR2 SVGAGI. The V segment lost 2 bases and the J segment 5 bases; nucleotides outside the gene matches: 6.

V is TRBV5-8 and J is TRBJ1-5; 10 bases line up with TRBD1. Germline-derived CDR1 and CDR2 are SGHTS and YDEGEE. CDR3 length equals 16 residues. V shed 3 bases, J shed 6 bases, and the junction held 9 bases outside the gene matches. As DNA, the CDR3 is TGTGCCAGCAGCTGGGAGGGACAGGGGAATGGTCAGCCCCAGCATTTT. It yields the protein CASSWEGQGNGQPQHF.

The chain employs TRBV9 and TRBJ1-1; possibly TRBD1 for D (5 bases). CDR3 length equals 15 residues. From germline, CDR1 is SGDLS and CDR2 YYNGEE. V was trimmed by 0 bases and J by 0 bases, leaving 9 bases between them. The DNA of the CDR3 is TGTGCCAGCAGCGTAGATGACAGACTGAACACTGAAGCTTTCTTT. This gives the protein CASSVDDRLNTEAFF.

The CDR3 loop reads CASSQILKPGGYTF. As DNA, the CDR3 is TGTGCCAGCAGCCAAATCCTAAAACCGGGGGGCTACACCTTC. The V gene is TRBV3-1 (or the pseudogene TRBV3-2), the J gene TRBJ1-2; the D is unclear. CDR1 LGHDT and CDR2 YNNKEL come from the germline V gene (reference sequence). The ends were cut back, 2 bases at V and 8 bases at J, with 15 bases in the middle. This CDR3 comprises 14 residues.

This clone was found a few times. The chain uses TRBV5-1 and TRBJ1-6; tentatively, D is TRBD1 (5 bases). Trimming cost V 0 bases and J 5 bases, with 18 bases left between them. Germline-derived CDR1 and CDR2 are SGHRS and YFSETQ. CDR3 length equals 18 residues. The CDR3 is CASSLEAVVLRDNSPLHF. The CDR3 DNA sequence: TGCGCCAGCAGCTTGGAGGCAGTCGTCCTCAGGGATAATTCACCCCTCCACTTT.

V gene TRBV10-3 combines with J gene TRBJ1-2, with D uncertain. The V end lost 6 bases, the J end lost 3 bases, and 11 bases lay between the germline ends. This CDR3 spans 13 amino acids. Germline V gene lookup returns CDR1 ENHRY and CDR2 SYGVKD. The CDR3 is CAISHDTYYGYTF. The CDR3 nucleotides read TGTGCCATCAGCCACGACACTTACTATGGCTACACCTTC.

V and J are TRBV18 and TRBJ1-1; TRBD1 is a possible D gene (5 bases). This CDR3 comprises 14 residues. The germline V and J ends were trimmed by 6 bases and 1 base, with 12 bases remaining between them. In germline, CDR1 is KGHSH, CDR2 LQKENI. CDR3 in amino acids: CASSRGGENTEAFF. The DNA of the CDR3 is TGTGCCAGCTCCCGTGGGGGGGAGAACACTGAAGCTTTCTTT.

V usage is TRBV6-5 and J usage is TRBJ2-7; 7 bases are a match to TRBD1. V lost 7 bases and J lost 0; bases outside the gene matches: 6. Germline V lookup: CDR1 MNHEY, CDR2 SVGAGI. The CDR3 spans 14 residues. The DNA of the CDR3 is TGTGCCAGCAAACAGGGGTTACTCTCCTACGAGCAGTACTTC. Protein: CASKQGLLSYEQYF.

In DNA form, the CDR3 reads TGCGCCAGCAGCTTAGGACAGACTTTCACCGGGGAGCTGTTTTTT. It specifies CASSLGQTFTGELFF. The J gene is TRBJ2-2, the V gene TRBV5-1; weak D call: TRBD1 (6 bases). CDR3 size: 15 residues. Germline CDR1 SGHRS, CDR2 YFSETQ. V was trimmed by 2 bases and J by 4 bases, leaving 12 bases between them.

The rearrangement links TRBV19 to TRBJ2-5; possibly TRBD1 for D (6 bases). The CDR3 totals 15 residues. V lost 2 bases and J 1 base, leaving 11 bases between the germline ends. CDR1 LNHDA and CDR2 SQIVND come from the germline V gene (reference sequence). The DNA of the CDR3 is TGTGCCAGTAGTATATTTGGGGGCCTCCAAGAGACCCAGTACTTC. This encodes CASSIFGGLQETQYF.

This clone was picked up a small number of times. The CDR3 region has the DNA TGTGCCAGCAGGGACTACACCAACACCGGGGAGCTGTTTTTT. It yields the protein CASRDYTNTGELFF. The chain joins TRBV6-5 to TRBJ2-2; D is perhaps TRBD2 (6 bases). From germline, CDR1 is MNHEY and CDR2 SVGAGI. Trimming removed 6 bases at V and 2 bases at J, with 10 bases between. This CDR3 is 14 amino acids long.

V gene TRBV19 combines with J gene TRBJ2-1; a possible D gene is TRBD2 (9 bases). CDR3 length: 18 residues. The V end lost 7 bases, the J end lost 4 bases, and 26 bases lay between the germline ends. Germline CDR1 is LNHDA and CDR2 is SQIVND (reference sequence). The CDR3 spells CASIEQGGPSGIYNEQFF. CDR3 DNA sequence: TGTGCCAGTATAGAACAGGGGGGGCCTAGCGGGATTTACAATGAGCAGTTCTTC.

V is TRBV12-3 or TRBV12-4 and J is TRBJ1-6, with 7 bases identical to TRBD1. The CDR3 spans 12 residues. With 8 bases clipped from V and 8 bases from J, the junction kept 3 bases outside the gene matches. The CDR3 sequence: CASGDRYSPLHF. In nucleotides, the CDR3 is TGTGCCAGCGGGGACAGATATTCACCCCTCCACTTT.

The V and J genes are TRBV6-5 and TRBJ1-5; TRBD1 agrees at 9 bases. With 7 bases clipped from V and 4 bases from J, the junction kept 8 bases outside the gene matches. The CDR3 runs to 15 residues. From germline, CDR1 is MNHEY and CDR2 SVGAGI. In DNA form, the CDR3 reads TGTGCCAGCACCACCGGGACAGGGACAAATCAGCCCCAGCATTTT. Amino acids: CASTTGTGTNQPQHF.

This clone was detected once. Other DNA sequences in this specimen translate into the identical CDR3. The CDR3 nucleotides are TGTGCCAGCAGTTTAGGCGTCTCCTACGAGCAGTACTTC. It codes for CASSLGVSYEQYF. The J gene is TRBJ2-7, the V gene TRBV12-3 or TRBV12-4; D gene uncertain. There are 13 residues in the CDR3. Deletions cut 1 base from V and 0 bases from J, with 4 bases between.

As DNA, the CDR3 is TGCGCCAGCGGAGGGTTCCTTAGCAATCAGCCCCAGCATTTT. This encodes CASGGFLSNQPQHF. The chain has TRBV5-1 and TRBJ1-5; D is unclear. V shed 7 bases and J shed 0 bases, with 11 bases lying between them. This CDR3 region has 14 residues. In germline, CDR1 is SGHRS, CDR2 YFSETQ.

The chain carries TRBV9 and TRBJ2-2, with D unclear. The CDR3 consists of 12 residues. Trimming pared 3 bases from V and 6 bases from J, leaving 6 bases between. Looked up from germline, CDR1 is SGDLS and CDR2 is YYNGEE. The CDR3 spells CASSELPGELFF. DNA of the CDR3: TGTGCCAGCAGCGAGCTTCCCGGGGAGCTGTTTTTT.

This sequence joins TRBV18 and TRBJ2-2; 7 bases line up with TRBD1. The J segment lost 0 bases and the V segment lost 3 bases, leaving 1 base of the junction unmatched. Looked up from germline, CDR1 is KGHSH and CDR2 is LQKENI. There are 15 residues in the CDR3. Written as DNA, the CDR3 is TGTGCCAGCTCACCGGGACAGACGAACACCGGGGAGCTGTTTTTT. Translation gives CASSPGQTNTGELFF.

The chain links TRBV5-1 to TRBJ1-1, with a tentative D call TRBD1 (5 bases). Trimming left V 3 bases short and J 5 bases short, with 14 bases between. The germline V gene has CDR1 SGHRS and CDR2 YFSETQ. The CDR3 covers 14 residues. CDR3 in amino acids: CASSSGGVMTEAFF. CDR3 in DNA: TGCGCCAGCAGCTCCGGGGGGGTTATGACTGAAGCTTTCTTT. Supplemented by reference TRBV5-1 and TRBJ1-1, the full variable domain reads KAGVTQTPRYLIKTRGQQVTLSCSPISGHRSVSWYQQTPGQGLQFLFEYFSETQRNKGNFPGRFSGRQFSNSRSEMNVSTLELGDSALYLCASSSGGVMTEAFFGQGTRLTVV.

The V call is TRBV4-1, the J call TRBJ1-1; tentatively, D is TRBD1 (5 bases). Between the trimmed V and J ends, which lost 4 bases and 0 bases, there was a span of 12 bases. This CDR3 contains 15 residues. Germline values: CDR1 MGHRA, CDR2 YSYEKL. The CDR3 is CASSLRQRMNTEAFF. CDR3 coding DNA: TGCGCCAGCAGCCTTAGACAGCGAATGAACACTGAAGCTTTCTTT.

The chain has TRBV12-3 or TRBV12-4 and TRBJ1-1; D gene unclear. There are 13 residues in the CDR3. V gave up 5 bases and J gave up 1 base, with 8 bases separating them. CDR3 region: CASSPHENTEAFF. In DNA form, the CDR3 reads TGTGCCAGCAGTCCACACGAGAACACTGAAGCTTTCTTT.

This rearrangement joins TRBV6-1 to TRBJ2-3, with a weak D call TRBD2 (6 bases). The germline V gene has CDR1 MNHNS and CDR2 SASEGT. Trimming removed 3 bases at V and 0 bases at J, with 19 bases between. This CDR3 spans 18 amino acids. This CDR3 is CASSDLIVSGRSTDTQYF. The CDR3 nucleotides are TGTGCCAGCAGTGATTTAATTGTCAGCGGGCGAAGCACAGATACGCAGTATTTT.

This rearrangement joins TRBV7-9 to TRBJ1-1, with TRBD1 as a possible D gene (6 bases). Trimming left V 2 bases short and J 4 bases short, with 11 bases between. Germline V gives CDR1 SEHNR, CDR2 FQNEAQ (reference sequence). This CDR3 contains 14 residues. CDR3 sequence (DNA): TGTGCCAGCAGCTTATTTCAAGGGGGCACTGAAGCTTTCTTT. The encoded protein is CASSLFQGGTEAFF. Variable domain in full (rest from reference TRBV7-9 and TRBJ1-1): DTGVSQNPRHKITKRGQNVTFRCDPISEHNRLYWYRQTLGQGPEFLTYFQNEAQLEKSRLLSDRFSAERPKGSFSTLEIQRTEQGDSAMYLCASSLFQGGTEAFFGQGTRLTVV.

The CDR3 loop reads CASSLTGQGAQDNEQFF. The CDR3 region has the DNA TGTGCCAGCAGCCTTACGGGACAGGGGGCGCAGGACAATGAGCAGTTCTTC. The chain links TRBV5-5 to TRBJ2-1, with 12 bases lining up with TRBD1. The CDR3 consists of 17 residues. The germline V gene encodes CDR1 SGHKS and CDR2 YYEKEE (reference sequence). The J segment lost 5 bases and the V segment lost 4 bases, leaving 10 bases of the junction unmatched.

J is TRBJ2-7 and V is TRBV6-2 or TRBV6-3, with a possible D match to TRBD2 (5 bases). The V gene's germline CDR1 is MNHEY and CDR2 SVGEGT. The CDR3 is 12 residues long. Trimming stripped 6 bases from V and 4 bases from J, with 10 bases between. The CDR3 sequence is CASSGERYEQYF. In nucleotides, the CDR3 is TGTGCCAGCAGCGGGGAGAGGTACGAGCAGTACTTC.